This entry features one T cell receptor (beta chain) sequence. This specimen comes from a study of blood T cell repertoires in COVID-19. Whole-study context: The cDNA or gDNA used as material had been derived from T cells, B-cell-depleted T cells, or PBMCs.

Using immunoSEQ multiplex PCR, the repertoire was profiled, and TCRdb retains in-frame clones only, with some absent. The repertoire holds approximately 150,000 clones, approximately 88% seen once, with roughly 28% in the top ten. CDR1 KGHDR and CDR2 SFDVKD come from the germline V gene. J lost 0 bases, V lost 1 base, and 3 bases had no gene match. The CDR3 has 17 residues. The sequence derives from a human donor in a cohort sampled during active COVID-19. Sequences were obtained from peripheral blood. The V gene is TRBV24-1, the J gene TRBJ2-1; 9 bases fit TRBD1. The DNA of the CDR3 is TGTGCCACCAGTGATTTCGGACAGGGGAGCTCCTACAATGAGCAGTTCTTC. It is translated as CATSDFGQGSSYNEQFF.